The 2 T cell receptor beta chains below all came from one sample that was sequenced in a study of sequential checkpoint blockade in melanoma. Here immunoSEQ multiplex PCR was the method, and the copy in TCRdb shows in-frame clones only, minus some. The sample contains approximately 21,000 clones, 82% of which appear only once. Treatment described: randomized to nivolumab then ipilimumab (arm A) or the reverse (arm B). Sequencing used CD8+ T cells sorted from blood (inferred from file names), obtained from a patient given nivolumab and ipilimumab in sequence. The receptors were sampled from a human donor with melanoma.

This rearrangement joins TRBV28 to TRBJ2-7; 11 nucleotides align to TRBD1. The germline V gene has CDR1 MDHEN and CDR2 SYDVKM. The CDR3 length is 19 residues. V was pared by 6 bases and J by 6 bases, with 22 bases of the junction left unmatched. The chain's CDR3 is CASSPTIGGGTGGYREQYF. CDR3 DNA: TGTGCCAGCAGCCCAACCATTGGGGGGGGGACAGGGGGTTATCGCGAGCAGTACTTC.

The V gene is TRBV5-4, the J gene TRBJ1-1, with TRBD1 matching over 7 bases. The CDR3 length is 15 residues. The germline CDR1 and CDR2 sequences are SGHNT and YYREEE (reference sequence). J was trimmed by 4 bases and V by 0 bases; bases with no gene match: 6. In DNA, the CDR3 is TGTGCCAGCAGCTTGGAAGGGGGCAAAGTCACTGAAGCTTTCTTT. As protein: CASSLEGGKVTEAFF.